The sequence of this T cell receptor (beta chain) was determined in a study of control samples from healthy donors and cancer patients. TCRdb's copy holds only in-frame clones and misses some; the assay was immunoSEQ multiplex PCR. This table has 110,000 or so clones, approximately 83% appearing once. The CDR3 is 16 amino acids long, termini counted. The germline CDR1 and CDR2 sequences are MDHEN and SYDVKM. Comments on this clone: Since the CDR3 does not end with the conserved phenylalanine or tryptophan, this likely comes from a read error. No DNA is shown, since the ends of the CDR3 on it are uncertain; the CDR3 is the one TCRdb lists.

The source is a woman aged 45-65 years in good health. The chain employs TRBV28 and TRBJ1-1; the D segment call TRBD1 is taken from the table without a DNA check. The specimen was blood. The CDR3 here is CASSSQRTAFTTEPFL.